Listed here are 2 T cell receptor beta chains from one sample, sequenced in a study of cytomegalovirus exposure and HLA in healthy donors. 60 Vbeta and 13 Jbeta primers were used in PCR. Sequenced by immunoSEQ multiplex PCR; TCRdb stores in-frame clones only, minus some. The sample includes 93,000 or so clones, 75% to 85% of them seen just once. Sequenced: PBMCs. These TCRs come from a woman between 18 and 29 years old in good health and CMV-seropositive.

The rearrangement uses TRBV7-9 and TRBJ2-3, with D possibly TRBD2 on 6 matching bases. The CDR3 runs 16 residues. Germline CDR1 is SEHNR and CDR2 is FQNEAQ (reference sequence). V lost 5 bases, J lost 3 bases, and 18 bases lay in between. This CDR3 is CASSPLLALQTDTQYF. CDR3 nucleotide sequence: TGTGCCAGCAGCCCACTACTAGCTCTTCAAACAGATACGCAGTATTTT. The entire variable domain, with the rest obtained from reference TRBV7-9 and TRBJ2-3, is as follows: DTGVSQNPRHKITKRGQNVTFRCDPISEHNRLYWYRQTLGQGPEFLTYFQNEAQLEKSRLLSDRFSAERPKGSFSTLEIQRTEQGDSAMYLCASSPLLALQTDTQYFGPGTRLTVL.

CDR3 in DNA: TGTGCCAGCAGCTTAGACTGGAACAATGAGCAGTTCTTC. Translation: CASSLDWNNEQFF. V gene TRBV5-4 combines with J gene TRBJ2-1, with D unclear. Trimming shortened V by 2 bases and J by 5 bases, and 8 bases separated the two germline ends. Germline V gene data show CDR1 as SGHNT and CDR2 as YYREEE (reference sequence). The CDR3 extends over 13 amino acids.